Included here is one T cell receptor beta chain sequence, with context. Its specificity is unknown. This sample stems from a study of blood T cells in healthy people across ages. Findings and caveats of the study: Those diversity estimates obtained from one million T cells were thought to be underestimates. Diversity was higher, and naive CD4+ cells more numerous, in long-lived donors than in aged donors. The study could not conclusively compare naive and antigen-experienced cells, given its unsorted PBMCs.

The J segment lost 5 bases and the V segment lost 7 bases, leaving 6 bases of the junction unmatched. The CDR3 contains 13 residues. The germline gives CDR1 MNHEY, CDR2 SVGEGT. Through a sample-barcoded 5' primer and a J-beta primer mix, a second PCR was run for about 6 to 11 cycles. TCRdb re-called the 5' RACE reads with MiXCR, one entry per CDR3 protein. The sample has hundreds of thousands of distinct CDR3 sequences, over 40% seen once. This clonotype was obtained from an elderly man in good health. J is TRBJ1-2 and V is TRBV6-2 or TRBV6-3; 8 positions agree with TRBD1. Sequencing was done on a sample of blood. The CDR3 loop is CASNVRTGYGYTF. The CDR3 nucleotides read TGTGCCAGCAACGTCAGGACAGGGTATGGCTACACCTTC.